Below, 2 T cell receptor beta chains from the same sample are listed, as sequenced in a study of T cells after yellow fever vaccination. TCRdb re-analysed the 5' RACE reads in MiXCR, keeping a single row per CDR3 protein. The sample yields approximately 85,000 distinct CDR3 sequences, about an eighth seen once. Sample: CD8+ T cells not binding an NS4B(214-222) dextramer, sorted from PBMCs, taken around 3 weeks after the first yellow fever vaccination. The receptor set was obtained from a young man who received the YFV17D yellow fever vaccine.

The V and J genes are TRBV20-1 and TRBJ2-3; a weak D match, TRBD1 (5 bases). The germline V gene encodes CDR1 DFQATT and CDR2 SNEGSKA (reference sequence). The length of the CDR3 is 14 residues. V was trimmed by 3 bases and J by 6 bases, leaving 16 bases between them. CDR3 amino acids: CSARGLGALDTQYF. DNA for the CDR3: TGCAGTGCTAGGGGGCTAGGGGCCTTGGATACGCAGTATTTT.

A few counts support this clonotype. The chain recombines TRBV4-1 with TRBJ1-1; D is undetermined. Germline V gene data show CDR1 as MGHRA and CDR2 as YSYEKL. V dropped 0 bases and J dropped 7 bases, with 9 bases sitting between them. The CDR3 sequence is 13 residues long. The CDR3 nucleotides read TGCGCCAGCAGCCAAGATCGGGTTCGTGAAGCTTTCTTT. This translates into CASSQDRVREAFF.